Listed here are 19 T cell receptor beta chains from one sample, sequenced in a study of T cells in Graves' hyperthyroidism and ophthalmopathy. Amplification of TCR beta CDR3 regions was performed using RNA transcripts as template. First-round RT-PCR with HTBI primers amplified the TCR CDR3 region. TCRdb re-derived calls from the multiplex PCR reads in MiXCR, one entry per CDR3 protein. This sample carries under 250,000 distinct CDR3 sequences, around 26% of them seen once, and the ten largest clones take 35%. The sample comprised blood. The receptors come from a woman in her thirties or forties with Graves' ophthalmopathy.

This chain joins TRBV18 and TRBJ2-7; D gene uncertain. The CDR3 contains 12 residues. Germline V lookup: CDR1 KGHSH, CDR2 LQKENI. Trimming stripped 5 bases from V and 5 bases from J, with 10 bases between. CDR3 in amino acids: CASSRVADEQYF. CDR3 in DNA: TGTGCCAGCTCAAGGGTCGCCGACGAGCAGTACTTC.

The rearrangement joins TRBV6-1 to TRBJ2-7; 7 bases map to TRBD2. The CDR3 consists of 15 residues. The germline gives CDR1 MNHNS, CDR2 SASEGT. J was trimmed by 3 bases and V by 3 bases; bases with no gene match: 8. The CDR3 DNA reads TGTGCCAGCAGTGAGAAGTACGGCGGGAGCTACGAGCAGTACTTC. Protein product: CASSEKYGGSYEQYF.

This clonotype has only a few counts. The J gene is TRBJ1-5, the V gene TRBV4-2; D not resolved. The CDR3 has 14 residues. The V gene's germline CDR1 is LGHNA and CDR2 YNFKEQ. Trimming stripped 2 bases from V and 5 bases from J, with 10 bases between. The CDR3 loop reads CASSQSYGDQPQHF. In nucleotides, the CDR3 is TGTGCCAGCAGCCAATCCTATGGTGATCAGCCCCAGCATTTT.

Many counts were recorded for this clonotype. The junction differs from germline at one of its ends, possibly a read error. This rearrangement joins TRBV28 to TRBJ1-2; D remains unclear. Germline V gene lookup returns CDR1 MDHEN and CDR2 SYDVKM. The CDR3 runs to 16 residues. DNA for the CDR3: TGTGCCAGCAGCAGCACCAGGAACCCTTGGGCGTATGGCTACGCCTTC. As protein: CASSSTRNPWAYGYAF.

The CDR3 loop reads CAIPGARYGNQPQHF. In DNA, the CDR3 is TGTGCCATCCCGGGGGCGCGGTACGGCAATCAGCCCCAGCATTTT. V and J are TRBV12-3 or TRBV12-4 and TRBJ1-5; the D gene is possibly TRBD1 (6 bases). The CDR3 has 15 amino acids. Trimming took 10 bases from V and 2 from J, leaving 18 bases between them.

In this sample, this clonotype turned up many times. The J gene is TRBJ2-4, the V gene TRBV15, with a tentative D call TRBD2 (6 bases). The CDR3 has 16 amino acids. Germline CDR1 is LNHNV and CDR2 is YYDKDF (reference sequence). V was shortened by 5 bases and J by 0 bases, with 14 bases between the two germline ends. CDR3 nucleotides: TGTGCCACCAGCGGGGACGGGAGACTAGCCAAAAACATTCAGTACTTC. Translating gives CATSGDGRLAKNIQYF.

This chain connects TRBV6-2 or TRBV6-3 to TRBJ2-3; D remains unclear. Germline assignment: CDR1 MNHEY and CDR2 SVGEGT. Trimming removed 4 bases from V and 1 base from J, with 3 bases in between. The CDR3 totals 12 residues. The CDR3 protein is CASSSRTDTQYF. For the CDR3, the DNA is TGTGCCAGCAGTTCGCGCACAGATACGCAGTATTTT.

This clonotype has ten or more counts. The gene calls are TRBV27 and TRBJ1-2; D uncertain. The CDR3 length is 13 residues. CDR1 is MNHEY, CDR2 SMNVEV, per germline (reference sequence). Trimming shortened V by 1 base and J by 5 bases, and 8 bases separated the two germline ends. The CDR3 coding sequence is TGTGCCAGCAGTTTATTGGCGGATTATGGCTACACCTTC. Translation gives CASSLLADYGYTF.

This clonotype occurred many times. The rearrangement links TRBV28 to TRBJ2-5; TRBD2 is a possible D gene (6 bases). V gave up 6 bases and J gave up 7 bases, with 12 bases separating them. CDR1 and CDR2 (germline): MDHEN, SYDVKM. This CDR3 has 12 residues. The CDR3 bases are TGTGCCAGCAGAGGAGGGTGGGGGACCCAGTACTTC. Its protein is CASRGGWGTQYF. The variable domain in full, with the rest retrieved from reference TRBV28 and TRBJ2-5, is DVKVTQSSRYLVKRTGEKVFLECVQDMDHENMFWYRQDPGLGLRLIYFSYDVKMKEKGDIPEGYSVSREKKERFSLILESASTNQTSMYLCASRGGWGTQYFGPGTRLLVL.

This clonotype was seen repeatedly, ten times or more. The rearrangement links TRBV6-5 to TRBJ2-7; 7 bases match TRBD1. J gave up 2 bases and V 6 bases, and 1 base lay outside the gene matches. This CDR3 spans 12 amino acids. The germline CDR1 and CDR2 sequences are MNHEY and SVGAGI. The CDR3 coding sequence is TGTGCCAGCAGAACAGGGGCCTACGAGCAGTACTTC. Encoded protein: CASRTGAYEQYF.

The table lists this clonotype with many counts. The gene calls are TRBV7-2 and TRBJ1-2; possibly TRBD1 for D (6 bases). This CDR3 comprises 15 residues. Germline loops: CDR1 SGHTA, CDR2 FQGNSA. Trimming took off 4 bases at V and 4 bases at J, with 16 bases between the two ends. CDR3 protein: CASSSEGTGTYGYTF. CDR3 sequence (DNA): TGTGCCAGCAGCTCAGAAGGTACAGGGACCTATGGCTACACCTTC.

This clonotype occurred many times. The chain joins TRBV12-3 or TRBV12-4 to TRBJ1-2; D is uncertain. The CDR3 covers 11 residues. The V gene lost 5 bases and the J gene lost 7 bases, with 8 bases spanning the gap. CDR3 amino acids: CASSKAGGYTF. In nucleotides, the CDR3 is TGTGCCAGCAGTAAGGCCGGTGGCTACACCTTC.

This clonotype appeared many times. This sequence joins TRBV4-1 and TRBJ2-7, with 7 bases fitting TRBD1. The trim removed 1 base at V and 3 bases at J, leaving 6 bases unmatched. Looked up from germline, CDR1 is MGHRA and CDR2 is YSYEKL. The CDR3 covers 15 residues. The CDR3 bases are TGCGCCAGCAGCCAAGGGCAGGGGGTAGGCTACGAGCAGTACTTC. It codes for CASSQGQGVGYEQYF.

There are many counts of this clonotype. The V and J genes are TRBV19 and TRBJ1-5, with 7 bases aligning to TRBD1. This CDR3 spans 13 amino acids. V lost 7 bases to trimming and J lost 7 bases; unmatched junction nucleotides: 7. CDR1 and CDR2 from the germline V gene are LNHDA and SQIVND (reference sequence). The CDR3 DNA sequence: TGTGCCAGTACCAGGGACAGTGGGCAGCCCCAGCATTTT. Amino acid sequence: CASTRDSGQPQHF.

This clonotype has a count of ten or more. The chain has TRBV27 and TRBJ2-2; a possible D gene is TRBD2 (6 bases). Germline assignment: CDR1 MNHEY and CDR2 SMNVEV (reference sequence). The CDR3 runs to 16 residues. Trimming pared 1 base from V and 3 bases from J, leaving 12 bases between. The CDR3 spells CASSLFAGLDTGELFF. The CDR3, as DNA: TGTGCCAGCAGTTTATTTGCGGGGTTGGACACCGGGGAGCTGTTTTTT.

A word on this clonotype: A single base separates this from a much larger clone, so it may be a read error. This sequence joins TRBV4-1 and TRBJ1-1, with D perhaps matching TRBD1 (5 bases). V lost 4 bases to trimming and J lost 5 bases, with 17 bases between them. The CDR3 totals 15 residues. Germline V lookup: CDR1 MGHRA, CDR2 YSYEKL. The CDR3 DNA follows: TGCGCCAGCAGCCCCACTCCGGGACTCGAAACTGAAGCTTTCTTT. It encodes CASSPTPGLETEAFF.

The genes are TRBV6-1 and TRBJ2-7; 14 bases align to TRBD2. The germline CDR1 and CDR2 sequences are MNHNS and SASEGT. There are 13 residues in the CDR3. V lost 7 bases, J lost 6 bases, and 2 bases stayed unmatched. This CDR3 is CASTGLAGGEQYF. The CDR3 DNA reads TGTGCCAGCACCGGACTAGCGGGAGGCGAGCAGTACTTC.

This clonotype was detected a few times. The CDR3 coding sequence is TGTGCCAGCACCTCTCCCCGATCTACAATGTCGGGGGAGCAGTACTTC. Protein sequence: CASTSPRSTMSGEQYF. The genes are TRBV28 and TRBJ2-7, with D perhaps matching TRBD2 (5 bases). Germline loops: CDR1 MDHEN, CDR2 SYDVKM. This CDR3 is 16 amino acids long. Trimming pared 7 bases from V and 7 bases from J, leaving 26 bases between.

The chain couples TRBV24-1 to TRBJ1-5, with TRBD1 identical over 8 bases. The junction had 11 bases not matched to a gene; V was cut back by 5 bases and J by 6 bases. Germline V lookup: CDR1 KGHDR, CDR2 SFDVKD. This CDR3 contains 16 residues. This CDR3 reads CATSAATGDNSQPQHF. CDR3 nucleotide sequence: TGTGCCACCAGTGCTGCGACAGGGGATAACTCTCAGCCCCAGCATTTT.